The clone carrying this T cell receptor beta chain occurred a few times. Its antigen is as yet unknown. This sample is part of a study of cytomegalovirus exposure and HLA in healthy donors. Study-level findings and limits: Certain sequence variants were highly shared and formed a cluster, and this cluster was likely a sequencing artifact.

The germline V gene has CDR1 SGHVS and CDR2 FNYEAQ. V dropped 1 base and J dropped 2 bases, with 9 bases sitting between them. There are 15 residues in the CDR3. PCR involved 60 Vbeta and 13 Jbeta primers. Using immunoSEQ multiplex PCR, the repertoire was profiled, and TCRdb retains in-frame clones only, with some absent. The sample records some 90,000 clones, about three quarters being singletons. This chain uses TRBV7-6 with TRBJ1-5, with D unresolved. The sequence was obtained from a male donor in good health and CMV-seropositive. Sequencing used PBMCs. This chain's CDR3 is CASSLVAGRNQPQHF. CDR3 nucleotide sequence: TGTGCCAGCAGCTTAGTCGCGGGTCGCAATCAGCCCCAGCATTTT.